This T cell receptor (beta chain) was captured by sequencing in a study of cytomegalovirus exposure and HLA in healthy donors. In germline, CDR1 is PRHDT, CDR2 FYEKMQ (reference sequence). Trimming shortened V by 5 bases and J by 8 bases, and 15 bases separated the two germline ends. CDR3 length equals 14 residues. The PCR was carried out with 60 Vbeta primers and 13 Jbeta primers. The protocol was immunoSEQ multiplex PCR, while the TCRdb copy is restricted to in-frame clones and leaves out a portion. The table records 150,000 to 200,000 clones, 80% to 85% of them present only once. The V gene is TRBV13, the J gene TRBJ2-2; possible D gene TRBD1, 7 bases. The sequence derives from a woman between 40 and 55 years old in good health and CMV-seronegative. Input material: PBMCs. The DNA of the CDR3 is TGTGCCAGCAGCCGCGGGACAGTTAGTGGGGAGCTGTTTTTT. This encodes CASSRGTVSGELFF.